The present TCR beta chain was sequenced within a study of OX40 agonist ivuxolimab in advanced cancers. Assay: immunoSEQ multiplex PCR; the TCRdb copy retains only in-frame clones and omits some. The data show about 84,000 clones, around 84% seen once. Enrollment shut out patients with autoimmune disease history or systemic immunosuppression. Concerning this clone: One end of the junction is discordant with germline, which a read error may explain.

Germline CDR1 is SGDLS and CDR2 is YYNGEE. The length of the CDR3 is 15 residues. The specimen was CD4+ or CD8+ T cells sorted from blood, collected in a trial of the OX40 agonist ivuxolimab. This TCR derives from an adult with an advanced solid tumor such as melanoma, head and neck, liver or kidney cancer. J is TRBJ2-5 and V is TRBV9, with 10 bases that match TRBD2. CDR3 sequence reads: CASSVAGGLQETQYF. DNA of the CDR3: TGTGCCAGCAGTGTAGCGGGGGGACTCCAAGAGACCCAGTACTTC.